A selection of T cell receptor beta chains follows, all from one sample in a study of lymphopenia after photon versus proton radiotherapy. Measured with immunoSEQ multiplex PCR; TCRdb has only the in-frame clones, and not every one. This repertoire shows roughly 38,000 clones, 90% to 95% found once; its top ten account for 12% to 15%. The starting material was peripheral blood, obtained from a patient treated with photon-based radiotherapy. The source of these receptors is a man between 60 and 70 years old with cholangiocarcinoma. CDR3s include the opening cysteine and the closing phenylalanine or tryptophan. Each record gives: D gene, V gene, J gene, clone size, CDR3 protein, CDR3 DNA. D genes are given only for firm matches. The size of a clone is reported for some rows only, either as once, few or many, or as a class for expanded clones.

TRBD1	TRBV7-9	TRBJ1-6	NA	CASSIQGLPLHF	TGTGCCAGCAGTATACAGGGGTTACCCCTCCACTTT
NA	TRBV28	TRBJ1-5	NA	CASTPGINQPQHF	TGTGCCAGCACCCCAGGAATAAATCAGCCCCAGCATTTT
NA	TRBV27	TRBJ2-7	NA	CASSSLAGPYEQYF	TGTGCCAGCAGTTCCCTGGCCGGGCCCTACGAGCAGTACTTC
NA	TRBV6-4	TRBJ2-3	NA	CASSWRSTDTQYF	TGTGCCAGCAGTTGGCGGTCCACAGATACGCAGTATTTT
NA	TRBV5-1	TRBJ1-1	NA	CASSLVWATEAFF	TGCGCCAGCAGCTTGGTCTGGGCCACTGAAGCTTTCTTT
NA	TRBV6-6	TRBJ2-3	NA	CASSPGDTQYF	TGTGCCAGCAGTCCGGGGGATACGCAGTATTTT
TRBD1	TRBV19	TRBJ1-1	NA	CASSINQGAAGTEAFF	TGTGCCAGTAGTATAAACCAGGGGGCAGCTGGGACTGAAGCTTTCTTT
NA	TRBV4-1	TRBJ1-1	NA	CASSQAGREGGWATEAFF	TGCGCCAGCAGCCAAGCCGGCCGGGAGGGGGGCTGGGCCACTGAAGCTTTCTTT
NA	TRBV6-1	TRBJ2-5	NA	CASSDNGGSQETQYF	TGTGCCAGCAGTGACAATGGGGGTAGTCAGGAGACCCAGTACTTC
NA	TRBV13	TRBJ2-3	NA	CASSTGGGTQYF	TGTGCCAGCAGCACAGGGGGGGGTACGCAGTATTTT
NA	TRBV18	TRBJ2-2	NA	CASSPDTGELFF	TGTGCCAGCTCACCAGACACCGGGGAGCTGTTTTTT
TRBD1	TRBV5-1	TRBJ1-1	NA	CASSFGGQVNTEAFF	TGCGCCAGCAGCTTTGGGGGACAGGTTAACACTGAAGCTTTCTTT
TRBD2	TRBV9	TRBJ2-5	NA	CASSVGGGLAGEETQYF	TGTGCCAGCAGCGTGGGAGGAGGGCTAGCGGGGGAAGAGACCCAGTACTTC
NA	TRBV28	TRBJ2-3	once	CASSLTAAGTDTQYF	TGTGCCAGCAGTTTAACGGCGGCGGGCACAGATACGCAGTATTTT
TRBD1	TRBV6-5	TRBJ2-7	NA	CASSDSSGTAYEQYF	TGTGCCAGCAGTGACTCGTCCGGGACAGCCTACGAGCAGTACTTC
NA	TRBV29-1	TRBJ2-1	NA	CSVEDLSFSSYNEQFF	TGCAGCGTTGAAGATCTGAGCTTTAGCTCCTACAATGAGCAGTTCTTC
TRBD2	TRBV5-1	TRBJ2-5	NA	CASSLRAGYETQYF	TGCGCCAGCAGCTTGCGAGCGGGGTATGAGACCCAGTACTTC
NA	TRBV7-2	TRBJ1-2	NA	CASSPRLFNYGYTF	TGTGCCAGCAGCCCGAGGCTATTCAACTATGGCTACACCTTC
NA	TRBV5-4	TRBJ1-6	NA	CASSLEEINNSPLHF	TGTGCCAGCAGCTTGGAGGAGATTAATAATTCACCCCTCCACTTT
NA	TRBV6-1	TRBJ1-4	NA	CASSEAWGVDNEKLFF	TGTGCCAGCAGTGAAGCTTGGGGGGTCGATAATGAAAAACTGTTTTTT
NA	TRBV7-6	TRBJ1-5	NA	CASSLMPRWDQPQHF	TGTGCCAGCAGCTTAATGCCGCGTTGGGATCAGCCCCAGCATTTT
NA	TRBV29-1	TRBJ2-2	NA	CSCREVYDTGELFF	TGCAGCTGCAGGGAGGTATACGACACCGGGGAGCTGTTTTTT
TRBD2	TRBV4-1	TRBJ2-3	NA	CASSQDSGLPTDTQYF	TGCGCCAGCAGCCAAGATTCGGGACTACCTACAGATACGCAGTATTTT
TRBD1	TRBV28	TRBJ1-1	NA	CASRPGQGNTEAFF	TGTGCCAGCAGGCCGGGACAGGGAAACACTGAAGCTTTCTTT
TRBD1	TRBV6-4	TRBJ1-5	once	CASSEGTGSDQPQHF	TGTGCCAGCAGTGAAGGGACAGGGTCGGATCAGCCCCAGCATTTT
NA	TRBV7-3	TRBJ2-2	NA	CASSTKTNTGELFF	TGTGCCAGCAGCACGAAAACTAACACCGGGGAGCTGTTTTTT
NA	TRBV5-6	TRBJ1-3	once	CASSAWGGNTIYF	TGTGCCAGCAGCGCCTGGGGCGGAAACACCATATATTTT
NA	TRBV5-6	TRBJ2-6	NA	CASSLLYRVGSGANVLTF	TGTGCCAGCAGCTTACTTTACAGGGTCGGCTCTGGGGCCAACGTCCTGACTTTC
NA	TRBV5-1	TRBJ2-1	once	CASSLVGDPYNEQFF	TGCGCCAGCAGCTTGGTGGGAGATCCCTACAATGAGCAGTTCTTC
NA	TRBV28	TRBJ2-6	NA	CASSLMRGDPSGANVLTF	TGTGCCAGCAGTTTAATGAGGGGGGACCCCTCTGGGGCCAACGTCCTGACTTTC
NA	TRBV19	TRBJ1-1	NA	CASTSNGYTEAFF	TGTGCCAGTACCTCAAACGGGTACACTGAAGCTTTCTTT
NA	TRBV10-3	TRBJ1-1	NA	CAISESRREGTEAFF	TGTGCCATCAGTGAGTCGAGGCGGGAGGGCACTGAAGCTTTCTTT
NA	TRBV5-4	TRBJ2-1	NA	CASSLFIGGGAVNEQFF	TGTGCCAGCAGCTTGTTTATAGGCGGGGGCGCGGTCAATGAGCAGTTCTTC
NA	TRBV5-1	TRBJ2-3	NA	CASSTGTTDTQYF	TGCGCCAGCAGCACAGGGACAACAGATACGCAGTATTTT
NA	TRBV28	TRBJ1-5	NA	CASSLSVAPNQPQHF	TGTGCCAGCAGTTTATCGGTGGCCCCAAATCAGCCCCAGCATTTT
NA	TRBV10-1	TRBJ2-1	NA	CASNIPVRPPQFF	TGCGCCAGCAACATCCCGGTCCGCCCCCCCCAGTTCTTC
NA	TRBV7-6	TRBJ1-4	NA	CASSLQQNEKLFF	TGTGCCAGCAGCTTACAGCAGAATGAAAAACTGTTTTTT
NA	TRBV14	TRBJ1-4	NA	CASSSTTRGTLLTNEKLFF	TGTGCCAGCAGCTCGACGACTCGGGGAACCCTTCTAACTAATGAAAAACTGTTTTTT
TRBD2	TRBV19	TRBJ2-7	once	CASSIQLAGEQYF	TGTGCCAGTAGTATACAACTAGCGGGGGAGCAGTACTTC
NA	TRBV4-1	TRBJ1-2	NA	CASSQAGVYGYTF	TGCGCCAGCAGCCAAGCCGGGGTCTATGGCTACACCTTC
TRBD1	TRBV4-1	TRBJ2-7	few	CASSQVGTGHEQYF	TGCGCCAGCAGCCAAGTTGGGACAGGCCACGAGCAGTACTTC
TRBD2	TRBV19	TRBJ2-2	once	CASSRTGTVFIPSSGRGNTGELFF	TGTGCCAGTAGTAGAACCGGGACAGTCTTTATACCTTCTAGCGGGAGGGGGAACACCGGGGAGCTGTTTTTT
TRBD2	TRBV6-5	TRBJ2-7	NA	CASRASGNYEQYF	TGTGCCAGCAGGGCTAGCGGGAACTACGAGCAGTACTTC
NA	TRBV9	TRBJ1-1	NA	CASSASTGLVTEAFF	TGTGCCAGCAGCGCCTCCACAGGGCTCGTAACTGAAGCTTTCTTT
NA	TRBV19	TRBJ2-4	NA	CASSRGENIQYF	TGTGCCAGTAGTCGTGGGGAAAACATTCAGTACTTC
NA	TRBV11-2	TRBJ1-4	NA	CASSPQGGAEKLFF	TGTGCCAGCAGCCCCCAAGGGGGAGCTGAAAAACTGTTTTTT
TRBD1	TRBV5-1	TRBJ2-5	NA	CASSLESTGSETQYF	TGCGCCAGCAGCTTGGAGTCGACAGGGTCAGAGACCCAGTACTTC
NA	TRBV4-2	TRBJ2-1	NA	CASSQGLYSRYNEQFF	TGTGCCAGCAGCCAGGGTCTTTACTCCCGATACAATGAGCAGTTCTTC
NA	TRBV2	TRBJ1-5	NA	CASSGINSNQPQHF	TGTGCCAGCAGCGGAATTAATAGCAATCAGCCCCAGCATTTT
NA	TRBV4-1	TRBJ2-5	NA	CASSLAQGIGETQYF	TGCGCCAGCAGCCTGGCGCAGGGGATTGGGGAGACCCAGTACTTC
NA	TRBV27	TRBJ1-5	NA	CASSFGRGNQPQHF	TGTGCCAGCAGTTTCGGGCGTGGCAATCAGCCCCAGCATTTT
TRBD2	TRBV27	TRBJ2-1	NA	CASRTGTSGSYNEQFF	TGTGCCAGCAGAACCGGGACTAGCGGGTCCTACAATGAGCAGTTCTTC
NA	TRBV4-3	TRBJ1-2	NA	CASSQDPVPYGYTF	TGCGCCAGCAGCCAAGACCCAGTTCCCTATGGCTACACCTTC
NA	TRBV11-2	TRBJ2-7	once	CASSRPGAGIYEQYF	TGTGCCAGCAGCCGCCCCGGGGCAGGGATCTACGAGCAGTACTTC
TRBD2	TRBV28	TRBJ2-1	NA	CASKRRENYNEQFF	TGTGCCAGCAAGCGGCGGGAGAACTACAATGAGCAGTTCTTC
TRBD1	TRBV15	TRBJ2-7	NA	CATSRATIRTGDEQYF	TGTGCCACCAGCAGAGCTACCATCCGGACAGGAGACGAGCAGTACTTC
NA	TRBV11-3	TRBJ2-7	NA	CASSFDEQYYEQYF	TGTGCCAGCAGCTTTGATGAACAGTACTACGAGCAGTACTTC
NA	TRBV9	TRBJ2-2	NA	CASSPRVTRDTGELFF	TGTGCCAGCAGCCCCCGGGTCACGCGGGACACCGGGGAGCTGTTTTTT
TRBD1	TRBV28	TRBJ1-1	NA	CASSLIGGRYGTEAFF	TGTGCCAGCAGTTTAATAGGGGGCAGGTACGGCACTGAAGCTTTCTTT
NA	TRBV18	TRBJ1-5	few	CASSPLEGKPQHF	TGTGCCAGCTCACCGCTAGAAGGGAAGCCCCAGCATTTT